Only one count was recorded for the clone carrying this T cell receptor (beta chain). The antigen is unknown. CDR1 MNHNY and CDR2 SVGAGI come from the germline V gene (reference sequence). This CDR3 contains 16 residues. The V and J ends lost 2 bases and 7 bases respectively, with 17 bases between them. This sample was included in a study of T cells in localized non-small cell lung cancer. Study-wide findings and caveats: Adjacent lung exhibited a median of approximately 59 among the 100 most abundant tumor clones.

The protocol was immunoSEQ multiplex PCR, while the TCRdb copy is restricted to in-frame clones and leaves out a portion. The profile covers around 94,000 clones, with roughly 89% appearing a single time and roughly 15% taken by the ten largest. This TCR came from a man between 40 and 69 years old with stage I squamous cell lung carcinoma. The J gene is TRBJ1-4, the V gene TRBV6-6; D is possibly TRBD1 (6 bases). The material sequenced was peripheral blood, taken before any cancer treatment. The DNA for the CDR3 is TGTGCCAGCAGTTACCCGTTCGACAGGTGGGGTGAAAAACTGTTTTTT. It is translated as CASSYPFDRWGEKLFF.